The rows below give T cell receptor beta chains drawn from one sample of a study of blood T cell repertoires in COVID-19. This table comes from immunoSEQ multiplex PCR, and its TCRdb copy is limited to in-frame clones, with some not included. The sample has about 390,000 clones; 80% to 90% are singletons. The source material was PBMCs or T cells enriched from blood (not recorded which). These receptor sequences come from a woman aged 45-60 years who had recovered from COVID-19. Both conserved end residues are part of each CDR3. Fields, in order: J gene, V gene, D gene, CDR3 DNA, CDR3 protein. The D gene is left open where the match is weak.

J: TRBJ2-3; V: TRBV5-1; D: .; DNA: TGCGCCAGCAGCTTGAACAAAATAACAGATACGCAGTATTTT; CDR3: CASSLNKITDTQYF
J: TRBJ1-6; V: TRBV3-1/TRBV3-2; D: .; DNA: TGTGCCAGCAGCCAATACCGGGGGAATTCACCCCTCCACTTT; CDR3: CASSQYRGNSPLHF
J: TRBJ2-1; V: TRBV5-5; D: .; DNA: TGTGCCAGCAGCTCCACAGTGGGCAGGTACAATGAGCAGTTCTTC; CDR3: CASSSTVGRYNEQFF
J: TRBJ1-2; V: TRBV29-1; D: TRBD1; DNA: TGCAGCTGGGGGACAGGCTTAGGCTACACCTTC; CDR3: CSWGTGLGYTF
J: TRBJ1-6; V: TRBV19; D: .; DNA: TGTGCCAGTAGTATTTATGTTAGAGGGGGTGGATCACCCCTCCACTTT; CDR3: CASSIYVRGGGSPLHF
J: TRBJ1-4; V: TRBV7-6; D: .; DNA: TGTGCCAGCAGCTTAGGGTGGACAAGGGGGAGTTACGAAAAACTGTTTTTT; CDR3: CASSLGWTRGSYEKLFF
J: TRBJ2-7; V: TRBV6-5; D: .; DNA: TGTGCCAGCAGTAACCAGGGACATCGAGAGCAGTACTTC; CDR3: CASSNQGHREQYF
J: TRBJ2-7; V: TRBV7-2; D: .; DNA: TGTGCCAGCAGCTTACGCTACGAGCAGTACTTC; CDR3: CASSLRYEQYF
J: TRBJ1-1; V: TRBV6-5; D: TRBD1; DNA: TGTGCCAGCAGTTACTCGTCAGGACAGGGGGACACTGAAGCTTTCTTT; CDR3: CASSYSSGQGDTEAFF
J: TRBJ1-5; V: TRBV4-2; D: .; DNA: TGTGCCAGCAGCCAAGAAAGGGGCGGCAATCAGCCCCAGCATTTT; CDR3: CASSQERGGNQPQHF